This T cell receptor beta chain derives from a study of long-term antiretroviral therapy in people with HIV. Samples held 1-10 million cryopreserved PBMC before DNA extraction. The ends lost 7 bases at V and 1 base at J; junction bases unmatched: 8. The CDR3 consists of 15 residues. Germline V gene data show CDR1 as MNHEY and CDR2 as SMNVEV (reference sequence). Running of the v3.0 immunoSEQ assay took place at survey level. Data came from immunoSEQ multiplex PCR; TCRdb stores just in-frame clones and leaves some out. The sample shows over 10,000 clones, approximately 90% of them seen only once. This clone has just one count.

V and J are TRBV27 and TRBJ2-3, with 7 bases lining up with TRBD2. This sample comprised unsorted PBMCs, obtained 2.1 years after starting antiretroviral therapy. The source of this sequence is a woman in her forties with HIV. CDR3 in amino acids: CASNWSGVGTDTQYF. The CDR3 DNA sequence: TGTGCCAGCAACTGGAGCGGGGTCGGCACAGATACGCAGTATTTT.